A selection of T cell receptor beta chains follows, all from one sample in a study of T cell responses to AZD1222 COVID-19 vaccine. The protocol was immunoSEQ multiplex PCR, while the TCRdb copy is restricted to in-frame clones and leaves out a portion. The table shows 77,000 or so clones, with around 93% occurring only once. Specimen: peripheral blood, collected 28 days after the second AZD1222 dose. These TCRs come from an adult who received the AZD1222 COVID-19 vaccine. Both conserved end residues are part of each CDR3. The D gene is left open where the match is weak. Rows may omit the clone size; those that give it use once, few, many or a size class.

>-|17|TRBV7-3|TRBJ2-1|-
CASSPRLGPGLSDEQFF
TGTGCCAGCAGCCCCCGCCTGGGGCCCGGGTTATCGGATGAGCAGTTCTTC
>-|16|TRBV18|TRBJ2-1|-
CASSPQTGNAYNEQFF
TGTGCCAGCTCGCCCCAAACAGGGAACGCCTACAATGAGCAGTTCTTC
>-|15|TRBV6-4|TRBJ2-5|TRBD2
CASSRTSGSQETQYF
TGTGCCAGCAGTCGTACTAGCGGGTCTCAAGAGACCCAGTACTTC
>-|12|TRBV19|TRBJ1-4|-
CASSIGHTELFF
TGTGCCAGTAGTATAGGACACACGGAACTGTTTTTT
>-|17|TRBV30|TRBJ1-2|TRBD1
CAWSVYGGQVLGYGYTF
TGTGCCTGGAGTGTATACGGGGGACAGGTCCTTGGCTATGGCTACACCTTC
>-|14|TRBV13|TRBJ1-6|TRBD1
CASSVGQGQSPLHF
TGTGCCAGCAGCGTAGGACAGGGTCAATCACCCCTCCACTTT
>-|16|TRBV7-6|TRBJ2-2|TRBD2
CASSLAQRENTGELFF
TGTGCCAGCAGCTTAGCCCAGCGGGAGAACACCGGGGAGCTGTTTTTT
>-|16|TRBV11-2|TRBJ2-3|TRBD2
CASSFVASGTQSTQYF
TGTGCCAGCAGCTTCGTCGCTAGCGGAACGCAAAGTACGCAGTATTTT
>-|16|TRBV10-3|TRBJ2-3|TRBD2
CAISGTSGVSTDTQYF
TGTGCCATCAGTGGCACTAGCGGTGTTAGCACAGATACGCAGTATTTT
>once|16|TRBV3-1/TRBV3-2|TRBJ1-2|TRBD1
CASSPRGGGRGYGYTF
TGTGCCAGCAGCCCAAGAGGGGGCGGGAGGGGCTATGGCTACACCTTC
>few|15|TRBV9|TRBJ2-3|-
CASSEGGSSTDTQYF
TGTGCCAGCAGCGAGGGAGGATCCAGCACAGATACGCAGTATTTT
>-|15|TRBV28|TRBJ2-7|TRBD1
CASSPTGTGSNEQYF
TGTGCCAGCAGCCCTACCGGGACAGGGTCTAACGAGCAGTACTTC
>-|14|TRBV19|TRBJ2-7|-
CASRATGRTYEQYF
TGTGCCAGCCGTGCGACAGGGAGGACCTACGAGCAGTACTTC
>-|15|TRBV6-5|TRBJ2-7|TRBD2
CASSYASGHTYEQYF
TGTGCCAGCAGTTACGCTAGCGGTCACACCTACGAGCAGTACTTC
>-|13|TRBV19|TRBJ2-7|-
CASSIVGSYEQYF
TGTGCCAGTAGTATAGTAGGGTCCTACGAGCAGTACTTC
>-|16|TRBV5-5|TRBJ1-2|-
CASSLNGGPPNYGYTF
TGTGCCAGCAGCTTGAATGGGGGCCCTCCTAACTATGGCTACACCTTC
>-|14|TRBV5-4|TRBJ2-7|-
CASSLLPRRYEQYF
TGTGCCAGCAGCTTGTTGCCTAGACGCTACGAGCAGTACTTC
>-|15|TRBV10-1|TRBJ1-1|-
CASSENPTGNTEAFF
TGCGCCAGCAGTGAGAATCCGACTGGGAACACTGAAGCTTTCTTT
>-|15|TRBV28|TRBJ2-5|TRBD1
CASSPWTGKQETQYF
TGTGCCAGCAGCCCGTGGACAGGGAAACAAGAGACCCAGTACTTC
>-|14|TRBV11-2|TRBJ1-1|TRBD1
CASSLVVQGIEAFF
TGTGCCAGCAGCTTAGTAGTACAGGGGATTGAAGCTTTCTTT
>-|16|TRBV5-4|TRBJ2-2|TRBD2
CASSLERGARTGELFF
TGTGCCAGCAGCTTGGAGCGGGGGGCGCGAACCGGGGAGCTGTTTTTT
>-|14|TRBV30|TRBJ2-7|TRBD2
CACSGAGGPYEQYF
TGTGCCTGTTCTGGGGCGGGAGGGCCCTACGAGCAGTACTTC
>-|14|TRBV28|TRBJ2-1|TRBD1
CASRPGTASNEQFF
TGTGCCAGCAGGCCTGGGACAGCAAGCAATGAGCAGTTCTTC
>-|18|TRBV11-2|TRBJ1-4|-
CASSFLTGSQALNEKLFF
TGTGCCAGCAGCTTTTTGACAGGTAGCCAGGCCCTTAATGAAAAACTGTTTTTT